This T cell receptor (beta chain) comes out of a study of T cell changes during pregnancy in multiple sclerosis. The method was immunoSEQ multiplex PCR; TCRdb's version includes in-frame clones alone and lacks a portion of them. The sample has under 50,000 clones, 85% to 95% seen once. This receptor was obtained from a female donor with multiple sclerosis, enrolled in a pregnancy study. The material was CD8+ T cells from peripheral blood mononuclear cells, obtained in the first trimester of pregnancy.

The DNA for the CDR3 is TGCGCCAGCAGCCAAGGCCTTTTAGCGGGAGGGCGCAATGAGCAGTTCTTC. This codes for CASSQGLLAGGRNEQFF. The chain recombines TRBV4-1 with TRBJ2-1; 11 nucleotides align to TRBD2. The CDR3 covers 17 residues. Trimming took 1 base from V and 6 from J; bases not matched to a gene: 8. Germline lookup yields CDR1 MGHRA and CDR2 YSYEKL.